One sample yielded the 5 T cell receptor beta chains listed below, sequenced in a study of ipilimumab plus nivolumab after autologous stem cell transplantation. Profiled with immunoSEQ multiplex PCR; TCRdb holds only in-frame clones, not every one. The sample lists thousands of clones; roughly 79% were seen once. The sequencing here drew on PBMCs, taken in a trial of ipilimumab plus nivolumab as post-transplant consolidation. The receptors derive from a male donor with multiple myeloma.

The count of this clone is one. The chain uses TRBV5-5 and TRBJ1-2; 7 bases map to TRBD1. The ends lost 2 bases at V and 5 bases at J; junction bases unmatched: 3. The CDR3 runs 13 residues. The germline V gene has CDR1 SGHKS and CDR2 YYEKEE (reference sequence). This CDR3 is CASSFQGVYGYTF. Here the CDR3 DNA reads TGTGCCAGCAGCTTCCAGGGGGTTTATGGCTACACCTTC.

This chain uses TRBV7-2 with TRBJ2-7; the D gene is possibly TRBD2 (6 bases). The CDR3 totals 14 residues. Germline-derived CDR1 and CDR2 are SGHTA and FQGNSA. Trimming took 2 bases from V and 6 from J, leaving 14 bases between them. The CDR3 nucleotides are TGTGCCAGCAGCTTAAGTAGCGGTCGGGGCGAGCAGTACTTC. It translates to CASSLSSGRGEQYF.

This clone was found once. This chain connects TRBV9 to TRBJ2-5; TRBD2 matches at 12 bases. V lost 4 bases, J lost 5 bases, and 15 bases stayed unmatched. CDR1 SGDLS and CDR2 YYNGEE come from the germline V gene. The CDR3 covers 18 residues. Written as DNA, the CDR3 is TGTGCCAGCAGCCCGCGCGCCTCTAGCGGGGGGGCCTGGGAGACCCAGTACTTC. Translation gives CASSPRASSGGAWETQYF.

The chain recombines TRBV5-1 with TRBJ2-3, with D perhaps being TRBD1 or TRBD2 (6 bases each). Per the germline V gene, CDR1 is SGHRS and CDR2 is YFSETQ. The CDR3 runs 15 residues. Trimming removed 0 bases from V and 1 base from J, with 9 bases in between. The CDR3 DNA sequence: TGCGCCAGCAGCTTGGGGGGGGCCGGCACAGATACGCAGTATTTT. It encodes CASSLGGAGTDTQYF.

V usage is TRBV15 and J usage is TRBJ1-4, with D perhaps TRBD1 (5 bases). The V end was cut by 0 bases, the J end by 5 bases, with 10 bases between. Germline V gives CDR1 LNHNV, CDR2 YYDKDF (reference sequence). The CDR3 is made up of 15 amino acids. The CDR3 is CATSRDRVLNEKLFF. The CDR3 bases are TGTGCCACCAGCAGAGACAGGGTGTTAAATGAAAAACTGTTTTTT.